This entry features one TCR beta chain sequence. This clone's antigen is unknown. No base-level quality is on record; no much larger clone is a single base apart. The time point label on this specimen signifies: baseline before first vaccination. Vaccinee samples came from UK trials COV001 and COV002, including a single-blind randomized controlled phase 2/3 trial of AZD1222 (ChAdOx1 nCoV-19) in healthy adults. For TCRbeta chain sequencing, PBMC samples from trial participants were taken at day 0 and at day 28 after the second dose. The data derive from a study of T cell responses to AZD1222 COVID-19 vaccine (dated by TCRdb to the early 2020s). For the wider study: Because spike-specific TCR depth and breadth did not differ between the two schedules, AZD1222 recipients who got a second dose at roughly 4 weeks were pooled with those who got a second dose at roughly 12 weeks. TCR sequencing covered more than 230 trial participants: 200 to 210 given two doses of AZD1222 and about 26 given two doses of MenACWY control vaccine. Trial participants were enrolled by age into 18-55, 56-69 and 70-plus year subgroups, with roughly 150, 30 and 60 TCR-sequenced participants respectively.

Broad study findings and their caveats: Because no day 14 peak-response samples were available, the repertoires could be characterized only after the peak T cell response. The 56-69-year group was small, and its depth increase did not reach significance, likely because of low power. Vaccine-associated CD4 TCRs spanned the whole spike protein, with dominant responses in regions 160-218 and 743-854. Conclusions about previously exposed vaccinees are limited, since just six or seven AZD1222 recipients were seropositive for SARS-CoV-2 at baseline. Epitopes outside the regions mutated in the B.1.351 and B.1.1.7 variants were reportedly recognized by nearly half of the unique spike-specific TCRs. Participants were mostly white British, with more females than males. The authors suggested clonal diversity may have been underestimated. Spike-specific TCR breadth and depth rose significantly after two AZD1222 doses compared with day 0 and with MenACWY recipients.

The CDR3 regions of human TCRbeta chains were subjected to immunosequencing. Per the authors' processing: Repertoire TCRs were checked for matches against a reference library of SARS-CoV-2-specific TCRs that had been generated using the MIRA antigen-specificity platform. Breadth was defined as the fraction of unique TCRs that were SARS-CoV-2-associated. Depth was defined as the fraction of total T cells that were SARS-CoV-2-associated. Using the MIRA data, each spike-specific TCR was mapped to the spike region that the TCR reacts to and placed in a CD4 or CD8 class. Log10-transformed breadth and depth values were compared by one-way ANOVA with Sidak's multiple comparisons tests. Not all clones reach the TCRdb copy of this immuneACCESS table, which keeps in-frame sequences only. Checked studies attribute under half of the gap to unresolved V genes and leave the rest unexplained. Clone size and V and J calls were adopted from that table, with D and trimming inferred from the DNA. The sample table records approximately 90,000 clones; roughly nine tenths of these occur just once. Roughly 7.6% of the sample is in the top ten clones.

Reading the germline V gene gives CDR1 SGDLS and CDR2 YYNGEE. Cut back by 6 bases and 4 bases, the V and J ends lie 13 bases apart. From cysteine to phenylalanine, the CDR3 is 13 amino acids long. Of all the DNA, just the CDR3 is kept, 39 bases in frame from base 1. This clonotype was sampled from an adult in good health. Sequencing used peripheral blood, obtained on day 0 of AZD1222 vaccination. This chain joins TRBV9 to TRBJ1-2, with the D gene not clear enough to name. CDR3 region: CASTQTGLYGYTF. The DNA is TGTGCCAGCACCCAAACGGGTCTCTATGGCTACACCTTC.